Below, 23 T cell receptor beta chains from the same sample are listed, as sequenced in a study of cytomegalovirus exposure and HLA in healthy donors. The PCR employed 60 Vbeta primers together with 13 Jbeta primers. Produced via immunoSEQ multiplex PCR; TCRdb's table is partial and in-frame only. The sample includes some 120,000 clones, around 79% of them seen just once. The sequencing sample was made of PBMCs. Every receptor here comes from a woman between 35 and 50 years old in good health and CMV-seronegative.

The rearrangement joins TRBV6-6 to TRBJ1-2; TRBD1 might be the D (6 bases). The germline V and J ends were trimmed by 8 bases and 10 bases, with 17 bases remaining between them. The germline V gene encodes CDR1 MNHNY and CDR2 SVGAGI (reference sequence). The CDR3 has 12 amino acids. CDR3 nucleotides: TGTGCCAGCCCTCCCGGGGGGGGGCCCTACACCTTC. Protein sequence: CASPPGGGPYTF.

The chain recombines TRBV7-2 with TRBJ2-7; perhaps TRBD1 as D (5 bases). The V and J ends lost 4 bases and 3 bases respectively, with 7 bases between them. CDR3 length: 12 amino acids. Germline V gene data show CDR1 as SGHTA and CDR2 as FQGNSA. The CDR3 coding sequence is TGTGCCAGCAGCTACACAGGCTACGAGCAGTACTTC. Translated, it gives CASSYTGYEQYF.

V and J are TRBV5-4 and TRBJ1-3, with D perhaps matching TRBD1 (5 bases). The CDR3 spans 16 residues. Looked up from germline, CDR1 is SGHNT and CDR2 is YYREEE (reference sequence). V was trimmed by 0 bases and J by 0 bases, leaving 10 bases between them. The CDR3: CASSLDRTSSGNTIYF. The CDR3, as DNA: TGTGCCAGCAGCTTGGACAGGACGAGCTCTGGAAACACCATATATTTT. Filled out from reference TRBV5-4 and TRBJ1-3, the complete variable domain reads ETGVTQSPTHLIKTRGQQVTLRCSSQSGHNTVSWYQQALGQGPQFIFQYYREEENGRGNFPPRFSGLQFPNYSSELNVNALELDDSALYLCASSLDRTSSGNTIYFGEGSWLTVV.

The rearrangement uses TRBV7-2 and TRBJ1-2; 7 bases are shared with TRBD1. Germline V CDR1 and CDR2: SGHTA, FQGNSA. Trimming cost V 4 bases and J 7 bases; bases outside gene matches: 6. This CDR3 comprises 13 residues. The CDR3 DNA reads TGTGCCAGCAGCTCCCGACAGGGAGGTGGCTACACCTTC. Residues: CASSSRQGGGYTF.

The chain couples TRBV9 to TRBJ2-5; 8 nucleotides match TRBD1. The J call may be in error: the DNA end matches TRBJ2-7 better. The CDR3 spans 15 residues. Germline loops: CDR1 SGDLS, CDR2 YYNGEE. CDR3 nucleotides: TGTGCCAGCAGCGCTGGACAGGGTTTGCACTACGAGCAGTACTTC. This codes for CASSAGQGLHYEQYF.

The V call is TRBV4-3, the J call TRBJ2-5; D uncertain. From germline, CDR1 is LGHNA and CDR2 YSLEER. Trimming shortened V by 0 bases and J by 13 bases, and 15 bases separated the two germline ends. The CDR3 sequence is 13 residues long. CDR3 sequence reads: CASSQDNGARRYF. CDR3 bases: TGCGCCAGCAGCCAAGATAACGGAGCCCGCCGGTACTTC.

The chain is built from TRBV10-3 and TRBJ1-5; possibly TRBD1 for D (5 bases). The V end lost 3 bases, the J end lost 1 base, and 10 bases lay between the germline ends. Germline CDR1 and CDR2: ENHRY and SYGVKD. The CDR3 is made up of 15 amino acids. The CDR3 region is CAISESRASNQPQHF. CDR3 nucleotides: TGTGCCATCAGTGAATCCAGGGCCAGCAATCAGCCCCAGCATTTT.

The J gene is TRBJ1-5, the V gene TRBV7-8; D possibly corresponds to TRBD1 (6 bases). Trimming shortened V by 5 bases and J by 7 bases, and 15 bases separated the two germline ends. The germline gives CDR1 SGHVS, CDR2 FQNEAQ. The CDR3 extends over 14 amino acids. In nucleotides, the CDR3 is TGTGCCAGCAGCCCACCAACAGGGAGCCAGCCCCAGCATTTT. Protein product: CASSPPTGSQPQHF.

This chain uses TRBV28 with TRBJ1-2, with TRBD1 as a possible D gene (6 bases). Germline lookup yields CDR1 MDHEN and CDR2 SYDVKM. Trimming shortened V by 7 bases and J by 0 bases, and 24 bases separated the two germline ends. The CDR3 spans 18 residues. CDR3 sequence reads: CASILKPGQTTTNYGYTF. The CDR3 coding sequence is TGTGCCAGCATCCTGAAACCAGGACAGACTACCACTAACTATGGCTACACCTTC.

The chain joins TRBV28 to TRBJ1-5; D is ambiguous. V lost 4 bases, J lost 0 bases, and 7 bases lay in between. The germline V gene has CDR1 MDHEN and CDR2 SYDVKM. This CDR3 region has 14 residues. The CDR3 DNA sequence: TGTGCCAGCAGTTACTTGTATAGCAATCAGCCCCAGCATTTT. This encodes CASSYLYSNQPQHF.

The genes are TRBV5-1 and TRBJ2-5; D might be TRBD1 (5 bases). Germline V gene sequence: CDR1 SGHRS, CDR2 YFSETQ. This CDR3 contains 15 residues. Trimming shortened V by 6 bases and J by 1 base, and 16 bases separated the two germline ends. CDR3 residues: CASTSSGYGQETQYF. CDR3 DNA sequence: TGCGCCAGCACCTCCTCAGGGTACGGCCAAGAGACCCAGTACTTC.

The rearrangement uses TRBV7-9 and TRBJ1-2; TRBD1 aligns across 7 bases. The V gene's germline CDR1 is SEHNR and CDR2 FQNEAQ (reference sequence). The J segment lost 0 bases and the V segment lost 5 bases, leaving 3 bases of the junction unmatched. The CDR3 sequence is 14 residues long. The CDR3 is CASSRDRTNYGYTF. CDR3 coding DNA: TGTGCCAGCAGCCGGGACAGAACTAACTATGGCTACACCTTC.

The J gene is TRBJ1-5, the V gene TRBV6-5; 9 nucleotides match TRBD1. V lost 6 bases and J lost 1; bases outside the gene matches: 4. Germline V CDR1 and CDR2: MNHEY, SVGAGI. CDR3 length: 15 residues. CDR3 sequence reads: CASSTTGGSNQPQHF. The CDR3 DNA follows: TGTGCCAGCAGCACTACAGGGGGCAGCAATCAGCCCCAGCATTTT.

This sequence joins TRBV7-3 and TRBJ1-6; 7 bases fit TRBD1. After removal of 2 bases from V and 7 bases from J, the junction contained 2 bases not matched to a gene. Germline CDR1 reads SGHTA; CDR2 reads FQGTGA. CDR3 length: 14 residues. This chain's CDR3 is CASSLGTVNSPLHF. The DNA of the CDR3 is TGTGCCAGCAGCTTAGGGACAGTGAATTCACCCCTCCACTTT.

The V gene is TRBV6-5, the J gene TRBJ1-2, with a tentative D call TRBD1 (5 bases). V was cut by 7 bases and J by 1 base, with 13 bases left in between. The germline gives CDR1 MNHEY, CDR2 SVGAGI. The CDR3 has 14 amino acids. The chain's CDR3 is CASNRTPNNYGYTF. The CDR3 nucleotides are TGTGCCAGCAATCGGACACCCAATAACTATGGCTACACCTTC.

This rearrangement joins TRBV5-1 to TRBJ1-6; possible D gene TRBD1, 5 bases. This CDR3 spans 14 amino acids. V was trimmed by 0 bases and J by 5 bases, leaving 6 bases between them. Germline V lookup: CDR1 SGHRS, CDR2 YFSETQ. The CDR3 nucleotides read TGCGCCAGCAGCTTGGCGGGGGATAATTCACCCCTCCACTTT. Encoded protein: CASSLAGDNSPLHF. The variable domain in full, completed from reference TRBV5-1 and TRBJ1-6, reads KAGVTQTPRYLIKTRGQQVTLSCSPISGHRSVSWYQQTPGQGLQFLFEYFSETQRNKGNFPGRFSGRQFSNSRSEMNVSTLELGDSALYLCASSLAGDNSPLHFGNGTRLTVT.

This chain uses TRBV19 with TRBJ2-1; 7 positions match TRBD1. Trimming took 3 bases from V and 7 from J; bases not matched to a gene: 3. CDR1 is LNHDA and CDR2 is SQIVND in the germline V gene (reference sequence). CDR3 length: 13 amino acids. CDR3 region: CASSIGTDNEQFF. Written as DNA, the CDR3 is TGTGCCAGTAGTATCGGGACAGATAATGAGCAGTTCTTC.

This clone was recorded a few times. The chain has TRBV9 and TRBJ2-2, with TRBD1 matching 8 bases. V dropped 3 bases and J dropped 0; count of bases not matched to a gene: 4. The V gene's germline CDR1 is SGDLS and CDR2 YYNGEE. CDR3 length: 16 residues. Here the CDR3 DNA reads TGTGCCAGCAGCGCGACAGGGGAACCGAACACCGGGGAGCTGTTTTTT. Protein: CASSATGEPNTGELFF.

In DNA form, the CDR3 reads TGTGCCAGGGGACTAGCGGGAGGGCCTAGTGAGCAGTACTTC. Its translation: CARGLAGGPSEQYF. The genes are TRBV21-1 and TRBJ2-7; the table assigns TRBD2, which was not confirmed against the DNA. TRBV21-1 constitutes a pseudogene. The CDR3 extends over 14 amino acids.

The chain's CDR3 is CASRGGLVPPEAFF. CDR3 DNA sequence: TGTGCCAGTCGTGGGGGGTTAGTTCCCCCTGAAGCTTTCTTT. The chain carries TRBV6-1 and TRBJ1-1; tentative D call: TRBD1 (5 bases). The V end was cut by 9 bases, the J end by 6 bases, with 20 bases between. Germline V gene sequence: CDR1 MNHNS, CDR2 SASEGT. This CDR3 has 14 residues.

The chain joins TRBV28 to TRBJ2-7, with D possibly being TRBD2 (6 bases). There are 14 residues in the CDR3. Germline CDR1 is MDHEN and CDR2 is SYDVKM. Trimming took 2 bases from V and 5 from J, leaving 13 bases between them. CDR3 protein: CASSLALGGHEQYF. CDR3 DNA sequence: TGTGCCAGCAGTTTAGCCCTCGGGGGACACGAGCAGTACTTC.

The chain carries TRBV29-1 and TRBJ2-7, with a weak D call TRBD1 (6 bases). This CDR3 is built from 11 residues. From germline, CDR1 is SQVTM and CDR2 ANQGSEA. The V end was cut by 8 bases, the J end by 9 bases, with 17 bases between. Here the CDR3 reads CSTRTERGQYF. CDR3 coding DNA: TGCAGCACCCGGACAGAACGGGGGCAGTACTTC.

V usage is TRBV6-5 and J usage is TRBJ1-2; D may be TRBD1 (6 bases). Trimming shortened V by 6 bases and J by 0 bases, and 11 bases separated the two germline ends. This CDR3 comprises 14 residues. Germline V CDR1 and CDR2: MNHEY, SVGAGI. The CDR3 bases are TGTGCCAGCAGGGAACAGGGCACTAACTATGGCTACACCTTC. Translating gives CASREQGTNYGYTF.